These 12 T cell receptor beta chains originate from one sample sequenced in a study of blood T cell repertoires in COVID-19. Assay: immunoSEQ multiplex PCR; the TCRdb copy retains only in-frame clones and omits some. This table has fewer than 200,000 clones, 88% appearing once. The specimen sequenced was peripheral blood. The receptors here all came from a man aged 60 to 69 with acute or convalescent COVID-19.

This clone was observed once. The chain is built from TRBV19 and TRBJ1-2, with 8 bases lining up with TRBD1. The V gene's germline CDR1 is LNHDA and CDR2 SQIVND (reference sequence). The CDR3 consists of 17 residues. V lost 5 bases to trimming and J lost 0 bases; unmatched junction nucleotides: 11. The CDR3 nucleotides are TGTGCCAGTAGTTATCTTTCAGGGGGCTTCACTAACTATGGCTACACCTTC. Protein product: CASSYLSGGFTNYGYTF.

For the CDR3, the DNA is TGTGCCAGCAGCCCAGGGGGCGGGGCAGATACGCAGTATTTT. Protein product: CASSPGGGADTQYF. This chain joins TRBV6-6 and TRBJ2-3; 8 bases are shared with TRBD1. Germline CDR1 MNHNY, CDR2 SVGAGI (reference sequence). The length of the CDR3 is 14 residues. J lost 4 bases, V lost 6 bases, and 6 bases had no gene match.

As DNA, the CDR3 is TGTGCCAGCAGCCAGGGGACTAGCGGGAGCAATGAGCAGTTCTTC. Amino acid sequence: CASSQGTSGSNEQFF. The chain carries TRBV6-4 and TRBJ2-1, with 14 bases matching TRBD2. The germline CDR1 and CDR2 sequences are MRHNA and SNTAGT. CDR3 size: 15 residues. V shed 6 bases and J 6 bases; nucleotides not matched to a gene: 4.

This chain joins TRBV6-1 and TRBJ1-1; D call uncertain. The germline gives CDR1 MNHNS, CDR2 SASEGT. There are 14 residues in the CDR3. V lost 2 bases and J lost 0, with 7 bases in between. Here the CDR3 reads CASSEPGLNTEAFF. CDR3 coding DNA: TGTGCCAGCAGTGAACCAGGCCTGAACACTGAAGCTTTCTTT.

V usage is TRBV3-1 (or the pseudogene TRBV3-2) and J usage is TRBJ2-5, with D maybe TRBD1 (6 bases). CDR3 length: 13 amino acids. CDR1 and CDR2 (germline): LGHDT, YNNKEL (reference sequence). V lost 4 bases and J 8 bases, leaving 14 bases between the germline ends. The CDR3 here is CASSPRQAETQYF. The DNA of the CDR3 is TGTGCCAGCAGCCCTCGACAGGCGGAAACCCAGTACTTC.

The gene calls are TRBV6-2 or TRBV6-3 and TRBJ2-7, with D unclear. Deletions cut 0 bases from V and 0 bases from J, with 12 bases between. CDR3 length: 16 residues. The germline V gene encodes CDR1 MNHEY and CDR2 SVGEGT. For the CDR3, the DNA is TGTGCCAGCAGTTACTCGCCCGACACCACCTCCTACGAGCAGTACGTC. Translation: CASSYSPDTTSYEQYV.

This chain uses TRBV30 with TRBJ1-1; 7 bases match TRBD1. J gave up 0 bases and V 0 bases, and 4 bases lay outside the gene matches. Germline CDR1 reads GTSNPN; CDR2 reads SVGIG (reference sequence). The CDR3 is 15 amino acids. CDR3 bases: TGTGCCTGGAGTGTAGTCACAGGGGTGAACACTGAAGCTTTCTTT. It yields the protein CAWSVVTGVNTEAFF.

This clone was counted only a few times. The genes are TRBV5-5 and TRBJ1-1; D unclear. CDR1 is SGHKS, CDR2 YYEKEE, per germline (reference sequence). The V end was cut by 3 bases, the J end by 3 bases, with 12 bases between. The CDR3 sequence is 14 residues long. CDR3 loop: CASSSTARDTEAFF. The CDR3 coding sequence is TGTGCCAGCAGCTCGACGGCCCGGGACACTGAAGCTTTCTTT.

The chain is built from TRBV5-1 and TRBJ2-2; 7 bases line up with TRBD1. CDR1 SGHRS and CDR2 YFSETQ come from the germline V gene. Trimming removed 4 bases from V and 12 bases from J; junction bases left unmatched: 6. This CDR3 is built from 12 residues. The CDR3 here is CASSADRDKLFF. The CDR3 DNA is TGCGCCAGCAGCGCAGACAGGGATAAGCTGTTTTTT.

The chain is built from TRBV7-7 and TRBJ2-1; 13 nucleotides agree with TRBD2. Germline V gene lookup returns CDR1 SSHAT and CDR2 FNYEAQ (reference sequence). Unmatched junction bases numbered 3, after V lost 5 bases and J lost 5 bases. This CDR3 is 15 amino acids long. As DNA, the CDR3 is TGTGCCAGCAGCCTAGGACTAGCGGGGGACAATGAGCAGTTCTTC. Its protein product is CASSLGLAGDNEQFF.

The chain is built from TRBV5-1 and TRBJ2-7, with D possibly TRBD1 on 5 matching bases. The CDR3 is made up of 14 amino acids. Trimming pared 0 bases from V and 4 bases from J, leaving 11 bases between. CDR1 SGHRS and CDR2 YFSETQ come from the germline V gene. The CDR3 region is CASSLAGQVYEQYF. CDR3 nucleotides: TGCGCCAGCAGCTTGGCCGGACAAGTATACGAGCAGTACTTC. The full variable domain, rest sourced from reference TRBV5-1 and TRBJ2-7, is KAGVTQTPRYLIKTRGQQVTLSCSPISGHRSVSWYQQTPGQGLQFLFEYFSETQRNKGNFPGRFSGRQFSNSRSEMNVSTLELGDSALYLCASSLAGQVYEQYFGPGTRLTVT.

J is TRBJ2-5 and V is TRBV24-1; TRBD2 might be the D (6 bases). Germline loops: CDR1 KGHDR, CDR2 SFDVKD. The V and J ends lost 3 bases and 2 bases respectively, with 12 bases between them. The CDR3 loop spans 15 amino acids. CDR3 loop: CATSDGAGKQETQYF. The DNA of the CDR3 is TGTGCCACCAGTGATGGGGCGGGAAAACAAGAGACCCAGTACTTC.